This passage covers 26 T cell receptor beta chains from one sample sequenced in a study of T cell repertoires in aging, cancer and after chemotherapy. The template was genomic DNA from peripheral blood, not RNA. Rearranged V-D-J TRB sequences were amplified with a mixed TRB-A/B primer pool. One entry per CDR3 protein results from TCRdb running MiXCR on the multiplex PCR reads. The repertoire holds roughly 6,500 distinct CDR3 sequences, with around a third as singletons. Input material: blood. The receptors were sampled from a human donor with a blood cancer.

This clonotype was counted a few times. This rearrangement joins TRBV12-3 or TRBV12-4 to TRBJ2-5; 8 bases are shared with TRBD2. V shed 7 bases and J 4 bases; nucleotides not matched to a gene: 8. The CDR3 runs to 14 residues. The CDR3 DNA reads TGTGCCAGCAAATTGAGCGGGGGTCGAGAGACCCAGTACTTC. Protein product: CASKLSGGRETQYF.

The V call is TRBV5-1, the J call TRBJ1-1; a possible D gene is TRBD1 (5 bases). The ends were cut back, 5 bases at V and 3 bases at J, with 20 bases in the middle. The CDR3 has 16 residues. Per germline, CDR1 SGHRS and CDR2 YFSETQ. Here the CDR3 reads CASRLTQAFLHTEAFF. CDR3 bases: TGCGCCAGCAGACTTACACAGGCGTTTCTGCACACTGAAGCTTTCTTT. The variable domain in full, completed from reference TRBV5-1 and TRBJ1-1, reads KAGVTQTPRYLIKTRGQQVTLSCSPISGHRSVSWYQQTPGQGLQFLFEYFSETQRNKGNFPGRFSGRQFSNSRSEMNVSTLELGDSALYLCASRLTQAFLHTEAFFGQGTRLTVV.

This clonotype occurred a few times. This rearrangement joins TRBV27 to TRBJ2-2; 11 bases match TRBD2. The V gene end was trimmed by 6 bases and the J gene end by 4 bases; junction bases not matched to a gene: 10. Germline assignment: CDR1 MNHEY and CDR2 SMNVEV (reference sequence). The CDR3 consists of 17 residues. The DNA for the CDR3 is TGTGCCAGCAGCTTCCTAGCGGGAGGAGGGCCCACCGGGGAGCTGTTTTTT. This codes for CASSFLAGGGPTGELFF.

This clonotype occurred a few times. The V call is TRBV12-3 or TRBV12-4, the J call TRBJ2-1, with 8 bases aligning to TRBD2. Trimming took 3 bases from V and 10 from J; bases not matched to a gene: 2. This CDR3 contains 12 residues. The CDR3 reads CASSFRGGEQFF. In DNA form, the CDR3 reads TGTGCCAGCAGTTTCCGGGGGGGCGAGCAGTTCTTC.

The CDR3 spells CASRQVNNQPQHF. The CDR3, as DNA: TGTGCCAGCAGACAGGTTAACAATCAGCCCCAGCATTTT. V is TRBV6-1 and J is TRBJ1-5; D possibly corresponds to TRBD1 (5 bases). V was trimmed by 6 bases and J by 3 bases, leaving 9 bases between them. The CDR3 contains 13 residues. Germline V CDR1 and CDR2: MNHNS, SASEGT.

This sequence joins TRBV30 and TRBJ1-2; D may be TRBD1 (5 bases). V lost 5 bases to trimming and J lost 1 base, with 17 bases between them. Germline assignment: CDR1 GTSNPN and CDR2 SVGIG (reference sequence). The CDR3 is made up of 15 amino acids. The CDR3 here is CAWRPRERGNYGYTF. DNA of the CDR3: TGTGCCTGGCGACCAAGGGAGAGGGGTAACTATGGCTACACCTTC.

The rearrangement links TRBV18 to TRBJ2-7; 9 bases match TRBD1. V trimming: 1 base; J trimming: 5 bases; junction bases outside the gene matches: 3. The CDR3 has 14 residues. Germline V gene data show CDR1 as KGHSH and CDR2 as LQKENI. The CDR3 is CASSPRDRADEQYF. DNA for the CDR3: TGTGCCAGCTCACCACGGGACAGGGCCGACGAGCAGTACTTC.

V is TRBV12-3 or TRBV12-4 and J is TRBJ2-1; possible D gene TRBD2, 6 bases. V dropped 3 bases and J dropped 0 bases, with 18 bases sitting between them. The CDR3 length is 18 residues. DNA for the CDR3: TGTGCCAGCAGTTTGGGTGCAGACGGGAGAAGCTCCTACAATGAGCAGTTCTTC. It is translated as CASSLGADGRSSYNEQFF.

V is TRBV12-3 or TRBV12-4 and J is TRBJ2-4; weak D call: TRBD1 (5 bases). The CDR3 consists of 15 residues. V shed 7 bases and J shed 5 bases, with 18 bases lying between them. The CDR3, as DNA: TGTGCCAGCACCAGGGTTTCGACGTTGCAAAACATTCAGTACTTC. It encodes CASTRVSTLQNIQYF.

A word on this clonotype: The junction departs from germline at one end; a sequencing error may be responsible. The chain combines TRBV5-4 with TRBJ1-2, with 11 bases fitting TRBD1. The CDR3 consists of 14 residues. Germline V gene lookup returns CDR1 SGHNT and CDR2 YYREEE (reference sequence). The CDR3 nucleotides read TGCGCCAGCAGCTTGGGACAGGGGGTTCCTGGCTACACCTTC. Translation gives CASSLGQGVPGYTF.

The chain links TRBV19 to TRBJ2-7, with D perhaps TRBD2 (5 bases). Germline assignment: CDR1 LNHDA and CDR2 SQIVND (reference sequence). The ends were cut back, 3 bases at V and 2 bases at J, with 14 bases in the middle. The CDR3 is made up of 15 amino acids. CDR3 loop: CASSMEAGPPYEQYF. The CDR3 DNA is TGTGCCAGTAGTATGGAGGCAGGCCCTCCCTACGAGCAGTACTTC. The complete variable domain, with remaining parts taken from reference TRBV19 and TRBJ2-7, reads DGGITQSPKYLFRKEGQNVTLSCEQNLNHDAMYWYRQDPGQGLRLIYYSQIVNDFQKGDIAEGYSVSREKKESFPLTVTSAQKNPTAFYLCASSMEAGPPYEQYFGPGTRLTVT.

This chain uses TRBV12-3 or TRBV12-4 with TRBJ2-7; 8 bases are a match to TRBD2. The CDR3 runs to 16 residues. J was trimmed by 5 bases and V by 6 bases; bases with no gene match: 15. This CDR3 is CASSRGGGAPGDEQYF. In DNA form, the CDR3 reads TGTGCCAGCAGCCGGGGGGGAGGTGCCCCGGGCGACGAGCAGTACTTC.

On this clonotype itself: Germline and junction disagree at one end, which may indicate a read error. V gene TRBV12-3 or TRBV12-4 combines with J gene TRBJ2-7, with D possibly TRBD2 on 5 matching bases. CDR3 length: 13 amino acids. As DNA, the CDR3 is TGTACCAGCAGTCCCGGGATTGACTACGAGCAGTACTTC. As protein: CTSSPGIDYEQYF.

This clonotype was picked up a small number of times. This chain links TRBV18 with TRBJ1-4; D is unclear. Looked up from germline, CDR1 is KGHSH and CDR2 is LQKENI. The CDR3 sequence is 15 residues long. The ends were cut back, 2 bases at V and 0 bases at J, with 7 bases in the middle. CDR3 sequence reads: CASSPNSATNEKLFF. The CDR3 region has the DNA TGTGCCAGCTCACCAAACAGCGCAACTAATGAAAAACTGTTTTTT.

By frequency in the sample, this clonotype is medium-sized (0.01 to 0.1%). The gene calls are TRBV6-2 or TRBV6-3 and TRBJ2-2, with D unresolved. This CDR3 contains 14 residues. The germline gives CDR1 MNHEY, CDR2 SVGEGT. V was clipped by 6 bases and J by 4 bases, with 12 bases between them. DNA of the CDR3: TGTGCCAGCAGCCTTAGCCTATCCACCGGGGAGCTGTTTTTT. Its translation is CASSLSLSTGELFF.

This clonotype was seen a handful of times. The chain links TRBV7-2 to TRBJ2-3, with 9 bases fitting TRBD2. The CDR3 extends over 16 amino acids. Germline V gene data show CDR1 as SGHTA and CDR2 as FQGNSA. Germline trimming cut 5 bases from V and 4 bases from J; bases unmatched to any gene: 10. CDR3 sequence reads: CASSPSAGGSADTQYF. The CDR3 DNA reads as TGTGCCAGCAGCCCTAGCGCGGGAGGGTCGGCAGATACGCAGTATTTT. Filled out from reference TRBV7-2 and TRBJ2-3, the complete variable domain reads GAGVSQSPSNKVTEKGKDVELRCDPISGHTALYWYRQSLGQGLEFLIYFQGNSAPDKSGLPSDRFSAERTGGSVSTLTIQRTQQEDSAVYLCASSPSAGGSADTQYFGPGTRLTVL.

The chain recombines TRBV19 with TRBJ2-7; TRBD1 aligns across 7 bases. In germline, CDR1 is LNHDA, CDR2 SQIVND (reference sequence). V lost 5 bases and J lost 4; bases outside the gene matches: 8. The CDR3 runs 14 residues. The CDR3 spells CASSPGTATYEQYF. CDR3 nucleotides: TGTGCCAGTAGTCCCGGGACAGCGACATACGAGCAGTACTTC.

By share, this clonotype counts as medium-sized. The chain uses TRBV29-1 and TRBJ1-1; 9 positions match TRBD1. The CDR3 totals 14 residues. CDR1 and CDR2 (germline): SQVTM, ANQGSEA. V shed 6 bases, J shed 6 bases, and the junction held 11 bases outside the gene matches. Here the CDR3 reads CSVGGQGTPSEAFF. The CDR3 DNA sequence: TGCAGCGTGGGGGGACAGGGCACCCCGTCTGAAGCTTTCTTT. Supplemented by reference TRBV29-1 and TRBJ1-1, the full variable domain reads SAVISQKPSRDICQRGTSLTIQCQVDSQVTMMFWYRQQPGQSLTLIATANQGSEATYESGFVIDKFPISRPNLTFSTLTVSNMSPEDSSIYLCSVGGQGTPSEAFFGQGTRLTVV.

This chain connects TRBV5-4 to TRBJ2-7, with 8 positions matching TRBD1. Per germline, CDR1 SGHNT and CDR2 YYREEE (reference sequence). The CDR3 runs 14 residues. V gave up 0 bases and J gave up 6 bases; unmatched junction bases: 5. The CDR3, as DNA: TGTGCCAGCAGCTTGGGGACAGGGCCCGTCGAGCAGTACTTC. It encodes CASSLGTGPVEQYF.

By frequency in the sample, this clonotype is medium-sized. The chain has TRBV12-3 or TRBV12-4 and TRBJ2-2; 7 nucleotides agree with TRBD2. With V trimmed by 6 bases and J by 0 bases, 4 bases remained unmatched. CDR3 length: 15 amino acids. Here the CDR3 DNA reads TGTGCCAGCAGCCAGCGGGGCACGAACACCGGGGAGCTGTTTTTT. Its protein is CASSQRGTNTGELFF.

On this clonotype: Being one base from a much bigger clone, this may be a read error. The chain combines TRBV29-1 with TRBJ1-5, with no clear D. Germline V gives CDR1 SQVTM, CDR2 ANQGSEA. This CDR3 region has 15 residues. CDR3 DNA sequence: TGCAGCGTTTCCGACGGACTCCTCGGCAATCAGCCCCATCATTTT. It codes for CSVSDGLLGNQPHHF.

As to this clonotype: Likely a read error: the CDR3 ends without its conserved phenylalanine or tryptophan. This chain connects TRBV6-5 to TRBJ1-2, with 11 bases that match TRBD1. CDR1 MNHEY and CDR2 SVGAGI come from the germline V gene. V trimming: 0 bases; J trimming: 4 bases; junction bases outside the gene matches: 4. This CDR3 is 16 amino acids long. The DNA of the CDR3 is TGTGCCAGCAGTTACTCGCGGACAGGGGGCACCTATGGCTACACCTTA. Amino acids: CASSYSRTGGTYGYTL.

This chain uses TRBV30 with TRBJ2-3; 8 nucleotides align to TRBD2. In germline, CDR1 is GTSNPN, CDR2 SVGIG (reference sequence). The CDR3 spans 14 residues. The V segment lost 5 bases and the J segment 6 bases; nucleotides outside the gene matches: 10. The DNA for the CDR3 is TGTGCCTGGGGTGGGAGCGGGGGCCCCGATACGCAGTATTTT. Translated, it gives CAWGGSGGPDTQYF.

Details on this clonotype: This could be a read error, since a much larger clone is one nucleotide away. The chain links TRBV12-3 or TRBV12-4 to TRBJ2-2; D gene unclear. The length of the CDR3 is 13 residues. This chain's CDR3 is CASSLSATEELFF. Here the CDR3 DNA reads TGTGCCAGCAGTTTAAGTGCAACCGAGGAGCTGTTTTTT.

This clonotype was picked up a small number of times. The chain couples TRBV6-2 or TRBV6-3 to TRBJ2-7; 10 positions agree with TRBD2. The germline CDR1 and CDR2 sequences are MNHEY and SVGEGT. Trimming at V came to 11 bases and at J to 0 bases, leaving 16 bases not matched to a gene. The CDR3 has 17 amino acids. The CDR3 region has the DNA TGTGCCGGAGAGACACTAGCGGGATTACAGATCTCCTACGAGCAGTACTTC. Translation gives CAGETLAGLQISYEQYF.

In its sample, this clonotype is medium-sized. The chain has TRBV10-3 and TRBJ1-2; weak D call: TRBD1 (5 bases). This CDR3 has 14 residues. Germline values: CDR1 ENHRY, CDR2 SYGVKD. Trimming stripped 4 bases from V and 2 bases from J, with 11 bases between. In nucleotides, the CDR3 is TGTGCCATCAGTGCCGGGACGGCGAACTATGGCTACACCTTC. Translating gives CAISAGTANYGYTF.